The rows below give T cell receptor beta chains drawn from one sample of a study of T-cell memory formation after mild COVID-19. TCRdb reprocessed the 5' RACE reads with MiXCR, giving one entry per CDR3 protein. The sample comprises fewer than 95,000 distinct CDR3 sequences, over 13% of which are singletons, and about two fifths rests with the top ten. Specimen: PBMCs or a T cell subset sorted from them (not recorded which). The source of these receptors is a man in his late teens or twenties who had mild COVID-19 (a few samples of this study predate the infection). Cell type and time point are not known. CDR3s include the opening cysteine and the closing phenylalanine or tryptophan. D genes are given only for firm matches. Not every row has a clone size; where given, it reads once, few, many or a size class.

.	TRBV6-5	TRBJ1-5	.	TGTGCCAGCAGTTGGTCCCCGACGCAGCCCCAGCATTTT	CASSWSPTQPQHF
.	TRBV5-1	TRBJ1-1	TRBD1	TGCGCCAGCAGCTCCGGACAGGATTGGAACACTGAAGCTTTCTTT	CASSSGQDWNTEAFF
few	TRBV4-1	TRBJ2-1	TRBD2	TGCGCCAGCAGCCAAGAGCTGGGACTAGGGATATACAATGAGCAGTTCTTC	CASSQELGLGIYNEQFF
medium-sized	TRBV4-2	TRBJ2-2	TRBD2	TGTGCCAGCAGCCAAGATCCGGGGGGGGCCACCGGGGAGCTGTTTTTT	CASSQDPGGATGELFF
few	TRBV27	TRBJ1-5	.	TGTGCCAGCAGTTCACTAGGGAATCAGCCCCAGCATTTT	CASSSLGNQPQHF
.	TRBV24-1	TRBJ2-2	.	TGTGCCACCAGTGATTTGGGGGACACCAACACCGGGGAGCTGTTTTTT	CATSDLGDTNTGELFF
few	TRBV4-2	TRBJ2-4	.	TGTGCCAGCAGCCTTGACGAAGGGCAAAACATTCAGTACTTC	CASSLDEGQNIQYF
many	TRBV29-1	TRBJ2-1	TRBD2	TGCAGCGTTGTACTAGCGGGGTTGTACAATGAGCAGTTCTTC	CSVVLAGLYNEQFF
few	TRBV7-9	TRBJ1-3	.	TGTGCCAGCAGCTCGCTATTCGCAGGGAATCCTGGAAACACCATATATTTT	CASSSLFAGNPGNTIYF
.	TRBV27	TRBJ2-7	TRBD1	TGTGCCAGCGCCGATTGGACAGGGTTGTACGAGCAGTACTTC	CASADWTGLYEQYF
many	TRBV5-1	TRBJ2-1	TRBD2	TGCGCCAGCAGCTTGGCCCTCGCGGGGGGGTGGCAGTTCTTC	CASSLALAGGWQFF
few	TRBV5-1	TRBJ2-3	.	TGCGCCAGCACACCTAGCTACATTCCTCAGCCCCGCACAGATACGCAGTATTTT	CASTPSYIPQPRTDTQYF
few	TRBV4-1	TRBJ2-5	.	TGCGCCAGCAGCTTAGGCCGGGTTCGAGAGACCCAGTACTTC	CASSLGRVRETQYF
few	TRBV7-2	TRBJ1-1	.	TGTGCCAGCAGCTTTTACGCGGGATCTTACACTGAAGCTTTCTTT	CASSFYAGSYTEAFF
few	TRBV7-9	TRBJ2-7	TRBD2	TGTGCCAGCAGCTTATCTACCGGGACTAGGGCCTACGAGCAGTACTTC	CASSLSTGTRAYEQYF
few	TRBV7-2	TRBJ2-5	.	TGTGCCAGCAATTCCGTGGGGGGGCCGGGAGAGACCCAGTACTTC	CASNSVGGPGETQYF
few	TRBV6-5	TRBJ1-1	.	TGTGCCAGCAGCCCAAGGGGGGGGTGGACTGAAGCTTTCTTT	CASSPRGGWTEAFF
.	TRBV5-1	TRBJ2-3	.	TGCGCCAGCAGCTCGGACTACAGAAGCGATACGCAGTATTTT	CASSSDYRSDTQYF
many	TRBV5-1	TRBJ2-4	TRBD1	TGCGCCAGCAGCCCGGGACAGGGCAAACTAGCCAAAAACATTCAGTACTTC	CASSPGQGKLAKNIQYF
.	TRBV4-2	TRBJ2-1	.	TGTGCCAGCAGCCAAGAAATGGCGGGGCCGGCGGATGAGCAGTTCTTC	CASSQEMAGPADEQFF
few	TRBV5-6	TRBJ2-7	.	TGTGCCAGCAGCTTTTCCACGCCCTACGAGCAGTACTTC	CASSFSTPYEQYF
.	TRBV24-1	TRBJ2-6	TRBD1	TGTGCCACCAGTGAACCGGGACAGGGGGCGATGGGGGCCAACGTCCTGACTTTC	CATSEPGQGAMGANVLTF
.	TRBV7-9	TRBJ1-1	.	TGTGCCAGCAGTCTAATCCAGGGTACTCTAGGCCTTGAAGCTTTCTTT	CASSLIQGTLGLEAFF
few	TRBV25-1	TRBJ2-7	.	TGTGCCAGCATGCCACAGGGGAGGTACGAGCAGTACTTC	CASMPQGRYEQYF
.	TRBV11-2	TRBJ2-3	.	TGTGCCAGCAGCCAAGATCACGGCGATACGCAGTATTTT	CASSQDHGDTQYF
.	TRBV19	TRBJ2-1	.	TGTGCCAGTAGTTTTGGGGCGGATGAGCAGTTCTTC	CASSFGADEQFF
few	TRBV5-1	TRBJ1-2	TRBD1	TGCGCCAGCAGCTTGGGGGACAGCCCTTATGGCTACACCTTC	CASSLGDSPYGYTF
.	TRBV19	TRBJ1-5	.	TGTGCCAGTAGTATAGATAGTCCCCAGCCCCAGCATTTT	CASSIDSPQPQHF
.	TRBV7-9	TRBJ2-1	TRBD2	TGTGCCAGCAGCATTACTGTGCGGGGGGTTTGGGAGCAGTTCTTC	CASSITVRGVWEQFF
.	TRBV4-1	TRBJ1-4	.	TGCGCCAGCAGCCACTTCAGGGCCACTAATGAAAAACTGTTTTTT	CASSHFRATNEKLFF
many	TRBV5-1	TRBJ2-1	.	TGCGCCAGCAGCTGCCCGACGAGTCCGGGGGAGGTCTGCCATGAGCAGTTCTTC	CASSCPTSPGEVCHEQFF
few	TRBV7-8	TRBJ2-5	TRBD2	TGTGCCAGCAGCTCTAGCGGGGGCCTACACACCCAGTACTTC	CASSSSGGLHTQYF
few	TRBV19	TRBJ2-1	.	TGTAGGGGACGTGGGATGGATGAGCAGTTCTTC	CRGRGMDEQFF
.	TRBV5-1	TRBJ2-7	TRBD1	TGCGCCAGCAGGCGGACAGGGAATTACGAGCAGTACTTC	CASRRTGNYEQYF
.	TRBV13	TRBJ1-2	.	TGTGCCAGCAGCTCCTCTCCCTATGGCTACACCTTC	CASSSSPYGYTF
.	TRBV19	TRBJ1-5	.	TGTGCCAGTAGTATATGGAATCACCCCCAGCATTTT	CASSIWNHPQHF
.	TRBV12-3/TRBV12-4	TRBJ2-2	.	TGTGCCAGCAGTTTATCGGGGAGGAGCGGGGAGCTGTTTTTT	CASSLSGRSGELFF
few	TRBV7-3	TRBJ2-5	TRBD2	TGTGCCAGCAGCGCCGGGGGGGAAGAGACCCAGTACTTC	CASSAGGEETQYF
.	TRBV5-6	TRBJ2-1	.	TGTGCCAGCAGCAGGCTGGACATGAGCTCCTACAATGAGCAGTTCTTC	CASSRLDMSSYNEQFF
many	TRBV7-8	TRBJ2-7	.	TGTGCCAGCAGCTTAGGGGCTAGACTCGAGCAGTACTTC	CASSLGARLEQYF
.	TRBV20-1	TRBJ1-5	.	TGCAGTGCTAGGTTAGCAGGGATCCCCGGGGAGCCCCAGCATTTT	CSARLAGIPGEPQHF
.	TRBV28	TRBJ1-2	TRBD1	TGTGCCAGCAGTTTCCCGACAGGGTCTATAACGATTTCCCCCAACTATGGCTACACCTTC	CASSFPTGSITISPNYGYTF
few	TRBV29-1	TRBJ2-2	.	TGCAGCACTTTGACCGCGGGCACCGGGGAGCTGTTTTTT	CSTLTAGTGELFF
few	TRBV4-1	TRBJ2-3	TRBD2	TGCGCCAGCAGCCAAGAGGCCCTAGCGGGGGGTAACGCAGATACGCAGTATTTT	CASSQEALAGGNADTQYF
.	TRBV4-1	TRBJ2-2	.	TGCGCCAGCAGCCAAAGCCTCGGGGAGCTGTTTTTT	CASSQSLGELFF